The entry below describes one TCR beta chain. Its antigen is unidentified. This CDR3 spans 14 amino acids. The germline gives CDR1 MGHRA, CDR2 YSYEKL. Germline trimming cut 4 bases from V and 5 bases from J; bases unmatched to any gene: 4. This table comes from immunoSEQ multiplex PCR, and its TCRdb copy is limited to in-frame clones, with some not included. The data show 50,000 to 70,000 clones, 74% seen once. This record belongs to a study of a mutant IDH1 vaccine in newly diagnosed glioma. Turning to the study itself: Vaccine dosing followed radiotherapy by 4-6 weeks, or accompanied temozolomide cycles.

Noted time point: week 35, safety follow-up. Vaccination comprised doses that each held 300 ug of mutant IDH1 20-mer peptide, plus topical imiquimod. Astrocytomas that were new, WHO grade 3 or 4, IDH1-mutant and ATRX-lost were present in the donors. The rearrangement links TRBV4-1 to TRBJ1-4, with 7 bases aligning to TRBD1. This receptor was identified in a man aged 45-65 years with glioma. Material: PBMCs, obtained from a glioma patient whose treatment included an IDH1 peptide vaccine. CDR3 protein: CASSPQGSNEKLFF. DNA for the CDR3: TGCGCCAGCAGCCCACAGGGGTCCAATGAAAAACTGTTTTTT.